The TCR beta chain described here comes from a study of regulatory T cells in long-lasting Graves disease. General study results and limits: Favored gene segments in persistent disease were TRBV28, TRBJ1-2 and TRBJ2-5. A greater number of public clonotypes (roughly 2,700) was shared by persistent patients than by new patients (approximately 880). The TCR repertoire of persistent Graves' patients was less diverse than that of newly diagnosed ones.

The germline V and J ends were trimmed by 1 base and 4 bases, with 10 bases remaining between them. The CDR3 runs to 14 residues. Germline V lookup: CDR1 LNHNV, CDR2 YYDKDF (reference sequence). For TCR beta, libraries came from iRepertoire HTBI primers and Arm-PCR of CDR3 regions. TCRdb reprocessed the multiplex PCR reads via MiXCR and lists one record per CDR3 protein. The data contain about 340,000 distinct CDR3 sequences, about 20% of them seen just once; the ten biggest clones take up 25% to 30%. The sample holds many counts of this clonotype. Antigen: not known. Time point described: persistent/refractory GD, antithyroid drugs over 5 years with positive TRAb. Extracted PBMC RNA gave rise to the TCR library. About 8.8 milliliters of peripheral blood were drawn into EDTA tubes.

This TCR came from a female donor with Graves disease. The specimen comprised peripheral blood mononuclear cells (PBMCs), sampled when the disease was refractory, from a patient treated with antithyroid drugs. V is TRBV15 and J is TRBJ1-1; D gene uncertain. CDR3 bases: TGTGCCACCAGCAGAGTCAACGTGTTCACTGAAGCTTTCTTT. Protein: CATSRVNVFTEAFF.